This T cell receptor beta chain is from a study of STAT5B mutations in CD4+ large granular lymphocyte leukemia. This was a survey-level run. TCRdb keeps only in-frame clones here, not all; method: immunoSEQ multiplex PCR. The sample lists 30,000 to 35,000 clones; less than 80% were seen once. About this clone: Antigen unknown.

The germline V and J ends were trimmed by 4 bases and 3 bases, with 15 bases remaining between them. The germline gives CDR1 SEHNR, CDR2 FQNEAQ (reference sequence). The CDR3 is 15 residues long. Points from the study as a whole: Main leukemic clonotypes were patient-specific, but approximately 27% appeared at low frequency elsewhere.

The rearrangement uses TRBV7-9 and TRBJ1-2; D is ambiguous. Sequences were obtained from CD4+ T cells from blood buffy coats. This TCR was recovered from a human donor in good health. This CDR3 is CASSSPVVWDYGYTF. CDR3 nucleotide sequence: TGTGCCAGCAGCTCCCCGGTAGTTTGGGACTATGGCTACACCTTC.